This TCR beta chain was captured by sequencing in a study of CD8 T cells in ankylosing spondylitis. Study-level results: Seemingly characteristic of ankylosing spondylitis blood was a TCR beta motif consisting of under 10 highly homologous variants. Clones tied to disease were said to be significantly enriched in matched ankylosing spondylitis synovial fluid.

This clonotype was detected only a few times. No antigen is known for it. This CDR3 region has 14 residues. CDR1 LNHDA and CDR2 SQIVND come from the germline V gene (reference sequence). The germline V and J ends were trimmed by 7 bases and 4 bases, with 13 bases remaining between them. Making use of molecular barcodes, quantitative 5'-RACE generated TCR beta libraries. Using its own MiXCR run on the 5' RACE reads, TCRdb lists one record per CDR3 protein. The table records 340,000 or so distinct CDR3 sequences, roughly 15% of them present only once. The rearrangement uses TRBV19 and TRBJ1-4; no clear D. The sequence was obtained from a male donor with ankylosing spondylitis or in good health (not recorded which). Sequenced input: blood, either unsorted or a sorted T cell fraction (not recorded which). CDR3 sequence reads: CASTSAGSNEKLFF. As DNA, the CDR3 is TGTGCCAGTACCTCGGCGGGGAGTAATGAAAAACTGTTTTTT.